This TCR beta chain was captured in a study of T cell responses to AZD1222 COVID-19 vaccine. The repertoire was sequenced with immunoSEQ multiplex PCR; TCRdb's copy has only in-frame clones and lacks some. The sample comprises roughly 80,000 clones, approximately 86% of which are singletons, and about 5.5% rests with the top ten. Looked up from germline, CDR1 is SNHLY and CDR2 is FYNNEI. The CDR3 has 15 amino acids. V lost 6 bases, J lost 6 bases, and 8 bases stayed unmatched. The clonotype comes from an adult in good health. The chain is built from TRBV2 and TRBJ2-2; 9 positions match TRBD1. The starting material was peripheral blood, obtained on day 0 of MenACWY control vaccination. CDR3 bases: TGTGCCAGCAGGCCTCCGGGACAGGGTTCCGGGGAGCTGTTTTTT. Amino acid sequence: CASRPPGQGSGELFF.